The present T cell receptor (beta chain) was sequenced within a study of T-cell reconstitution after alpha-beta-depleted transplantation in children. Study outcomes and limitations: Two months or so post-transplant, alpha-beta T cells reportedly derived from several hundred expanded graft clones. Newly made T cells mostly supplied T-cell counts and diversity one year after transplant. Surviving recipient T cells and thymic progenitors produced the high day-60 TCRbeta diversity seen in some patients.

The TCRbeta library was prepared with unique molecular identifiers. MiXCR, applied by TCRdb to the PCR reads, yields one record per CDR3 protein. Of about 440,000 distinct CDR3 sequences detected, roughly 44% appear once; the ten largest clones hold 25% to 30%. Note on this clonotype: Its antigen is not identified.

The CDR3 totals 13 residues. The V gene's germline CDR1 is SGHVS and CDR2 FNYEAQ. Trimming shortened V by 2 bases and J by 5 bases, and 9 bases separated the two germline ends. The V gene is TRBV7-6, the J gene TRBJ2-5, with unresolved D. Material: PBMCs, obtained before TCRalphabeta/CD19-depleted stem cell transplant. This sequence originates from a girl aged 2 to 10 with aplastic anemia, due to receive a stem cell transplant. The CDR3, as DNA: TGTGCCAGCAGCTTACGGACGAAGGAGACCCAGTACTTC. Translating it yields CASSLRTKETQYF. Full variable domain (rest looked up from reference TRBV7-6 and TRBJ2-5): GAGVSQSPRYKVTKRGQDVALRCDPISGHVSLYWYRQALGQGPEFLTYFNYEAQQDKSGLPNDRFSAERPEGSISTLTIQRTEQRDSAMYRCASSLRTKETQYFGPGTRLLVL.